This T cell receptor (beta chain) was documented in a study of cytomegalovirus exposure and HLA in healthy donors. As for the study in general: T cells numbering around 180 million yielded 90 million to 140 million unique TCR beta sequences in an earlier analysis. There were fewer than 500 genotyped donors. Of these, roughly 86% fell in the genetic ancestry cluster associated with self-reported Caucasian donors.

The PCR was carried out with 60 Vbeta primers and 13 Jbeta primers. Produced via immunoSEQ multiplex PCR; TCRdb's table is partial and in-frame only. In the table there are 100,000 to 150,000 clones, around 77% of which are singletons. On this clone itself: Its antigen is not identified.

Regarding the study as a whole: From TCR beta sequences, most subjects' HLA-A and HLA-B alleles were reportedly predicted accurately. Later work associated more than 15,000 TCR beta sequences with HLA alleles at 0.05 false discovery rate.

From germline, CDR1 is GTSNPN and CDR2 SVGIG (reference sequence). The CDR3 is 14 amino acids. V dropped 3 bases and J dropped 0; count of bases not matched to a gene: 3. The TCR sequence derives from a woman aged 40-49 years in good health and CMV-seropositive. Material: PBMCs. This rearrangement joins TRBV30 to TRBJ1-1, with 8 positions matching TRBD1. This CDR3 reads CAWRVTGVNTEAFF. In nucleotides, the CDR3 is TGTGCCTGGAGAGTGACAGGGGTGAACACTGAAGCTTTCTTT.